The rows below give T cell receptor beta chains drawn from one sample of a study of T-cell memory formation after mild COVID-19. Each CDR3 protein gets one entry after TCRdb re-called the 5' RACE reads with MiXCR. The sample consists of 350,000 to 400,000 distinct CDR3 sequences, around 20% of them appearing once. The sequenced sample was PBMCs or a T cell subset sorted from them (not recorded which). The receptors were sampled from an adult woman who had mild COVID-19 (a few samples of this study predate the infection). Cell type and time point are not known. Each CDR3 is given with its conserved first and last residue. Each record gives: clone size, V gene, J gene, D gene, CDR3 DNA, CDR3 protein. D genes are given only for firm matches. Size tells how often a clone was seen (once, few, many) or the class of an expanded clone, and some rows leave it out.

abundance: many
v_gene: TRBV12-3/TRBV12-4
j_gene: TRBJ2-3
d_gene: -
CDR3nt: TGTGCCAGCAGTTTATGGGGAGAAGCAGATACGCAGTATTTT
CDR3aa: CASSLWGEADTQYF

abundance: -
v_gene: TRBV2
j_gene: TRBJ2-5
d_gene: TRBD2
CDR3nt: TGTGCCAGCAGACTAGCGGGTAGAGAGACCCAGTACTTC
CDR3aa: CASRLAGRETQYF

abundance: few
v_gene: TRBV7-6
j_gene: TRBJ2-7
d_gene: -
CDR3nt: TGTGCCAGCAGCTTAGTAGGCCGCACGCCCTCCTACGAGCAGTACTTC
CDR3aa: CASSLVGRTPSYEQYF

abundance: -
v_gene: TRBV6-2/TRBV6-3
j_gene: TRBJ2-7
d_gene: -
CDR3nt: TGTGCCAGCAGTTCGGCGGCGTCAAAGTACGAGCAGTACTTC
CDR3aa: CASSSAASKYEQYF

abundance: -
v_gene: TRBV7-8
j_gene: TRBJ1-5
d_gene: -
CDR3nt: TGTGCCAGCAGCTCGGGAGGTAGACCCTCGCAGCCCCAGCATTTT
CDR3aa: CASSSGGRPSQPQHF

abundance: once
v_gene: TRBV18
j_gene: TRBJ2-1
d_gene: TRBD2
CDR3nt: TGTGCCAGCTCACCGCGTGGGCGGGGGGGCCGTGATGAGCAGTTCTTC
CDR3aa: CASSPRGRGGRDEQFF

abundance: few
v_gene: TRBV12-3/TRBV12-4
j_gene: TRBJ1-1
d_gene: -
CDR3nt: TGTGCCAGCAGTTTAATGTCCCTCCCCGCCAACACTGAAGCTTTCTTT
CDR3aa: CASSLMSLPANTEAFF

abundance: -
v_gene: TRBV7-9
j_gene: TRBJ2-1
d_gene: -
CDR3nt: TGTGCCAGCAGCCCCCCCATATACAATGAGCAGTTCTTC
CDR3aa: CASSPPIYNEQFF

abundance: few
v_gene: TRBV30
j_gene: TRBJ2-3
d_gene: -
CDR3nt: TGTGCCTGGAGTAGGGGGGAGGGCCGTATAGATACGCAGTATTTT
CDR3aa: CAWSRGEGRIDTQYF

abundance: few
v_gene: TRBV25-1
j_gene: TRBJ2-7
d_gene: TRBD1
CDR3nt: TGTGCCAGCAGTGAGAATATTGGGGACAGGGTTGGCGAGCAGTACTTC
CDR3aa: CASSENIGDRVGEQYF

abundance: few
v_gene: TRBV5-1
j_gene: TRBJ1-5
d_gene: -
CDR3nt: TGCGCCAGCAGCTTAGGGCCCGCTGGGGAGCCCCAGCATTTT
CDR3aa: CASSLGPAGEPQHF

abundance: few
v_gene: TRBV12-3/TRBV12-4
j_gene: TRBJ2-1
d_gene: -
CDR3nt: TGTGCCAGCAGCCATCCCTCCTACAATGAGCAGTTCTTC
CDR3aa: CASSHPSYNEQFF

abundance: few
v_gene: TRBV5-1
j_gene: TRBJ2-4
d_gene: -
CDR3nt: TGCGCCAGCAGCTTGGAGGGGTACAAAAACATTCAGTACTTC
CDR3aa: CASSLEGYKNIQYF

abundance: -
v_gene: TRBV5-1
j_gene: TRBJ2-1
d_gene: -
CDR3nt: TGCGCCAGCAGCCTCTGGGGGGAATATGAGCAGTTCTTC
CDR3aa: CASSLWGEYEQFF

abundance: few
v_gene: TRBV2
j_gene: TRBJ2-2
d_gene: -
CDR3nt: TGTGCCAGCAACGGACAGGGCGGGGGTACCGGGGAGCTGTTTTTT
CDR3aa: CASNGQGGGTGELFF

abundance: -
v_gene: TRBV18
j_gene: TRBJ1-2
d_gene: TRBD1
CDR3nt: TGTGCCAGCTCACTATACCCCGGGACAGGACTTTATGGCTACACCTTC
CDR3aa: CASSLYPGTGLYGYTF

abundance: -
v_gene: TRBV10-3
j_gene: TRBJ2-4
d_gene: TRBD2
CDR3nt: TGTGCCATCAGTGATGGGCTAGCGGGAGGCATTCAGTACTTC
CDR3aa: CAISDGLAGGIQYF

abundance: few
v_gene: TRBV6-1
j_gene: TRBJ1-2
d_gene: TRBD1
CDR3nt: TGTGCCACCCGGGTGAGGACAGGGGGTGGCTACACCTTC
CDR3aa: CATRVRTGGGYTF

abundance: -
v_gene: TRBV6-1
j_gene: TRBJ2-4
d_gene: -
CDR3nt: TGTGCCAGCAGTGGCCGAAGGGCCTCTAAAAACATTCAGTACTTC
CDR3aa: CASSGRRASKNIQYF

abundance: -
v_gene: TRBV7-9
j_gene: TRBJ1-2
d_gene: -
CDR3nt: TGTGCCAGCAGCTTAGTCGGACAGAGCTATGGCTACACCTTC
CDR3aa: CASSLVGQSYGYTF

abundance: -
v_gene: TRBV19
j_gene: TRBJ2-7
d_gene: TRBD2
CDR3nt: TGTGCCAGTAGTACCTCTCCCGGGGGGGAGCAGTACTTC
CDR3aa: CASSTSPGGEQYF

abundance: -
v_gene: TRBV20-1
j_gene: TRBJ2-7
d_gene: TRBD2
CDR3nt: TGCAGTGCCCGAGCCGCGCTAGCGGGAACACGTGAGCAGTACTTC
CDR3aa: CSARAALAGTREQYF

abundance: -
v_gene: TRBV2
j_gene: TRBJ2-5
d_gene: TRBD1
CDR3nt: TGTGCCAGCAGTGTAGAGGGACAGCTCCAAGAGACCCAGTACTTC
CDR3aa: CASSVEGQLQETQYF

abundance: -
v_gene: TRBV11-2
j_gene: TRBJ1-2
d_gene: -
CDR3nt: TGTGCCAGCAGCAACCCCGTTGAGTATGGCTACACCTTC
CDR3aa: CASSNPVEYGYTF

abundance: -
v_gene: TRBV20-1
j_gene: TRBJ2-3
d_gene: -
CDR3nt: TGCAGTGCTAGAGATCTAGCTAGAGATAGCACAGATACGCAGTATTTT
CDR3aa: CSARDLARDSTDTQYF

abundance: -
v_gene: TRBV6-2/TRBV6-3
j_gene: TRBJ1-5
d_gene: -
CDR3nt: TGTGCCAGCAGTTACTTTACGCAGGGTCAGCCCCAGCATTTT
CDR3aa: CASSYFTQGQPQHF

abundance: few
v_gene: TRBV7-2
j_gene: TRBJ1-1
d_gene: -
CDR3nt: TGTGCCAGCAGGTACCAGGTTTTGAGCACTGAAGCTTTCTTT
CDR3aa: CASRYQVLSTEAFF

abundance: -
v_gene: TRBV5-6
j_gene: TRBJ1-1
d_gene: -
CDR3nt: TGTGCCAGCAGCTTGGTGGGGGTCCAGAACACTGAAGCTTTCTTT
CDR3aa: CASSLVGVQNTEAFF

abundance: -
v_gene: TRBV10-2
j_gene: TRBJ2-5
d_gene: -
CDR3nt: TGCGCCAGCAGTGAAAAGCGGGTAATTCGTGGGTCTCAGTACTTC
CDR3aa: CASSEKRVIRGSQYF

abundance: -
v_gene: TRBV15
j_gene: TRBJ1-5
d_gene: -
CDR3nt: TGTGCCACCACCAGTGTTGGCAGCGTCAATGGGGGCAATCAGCCCCAGCATTTT
CDR3aa: CATTSVGSVNGGNQPQHF

abundance: few
v_gene: TRBV28
j_gene: TRBJ1-1
d_gene: -
CDR3nt: TGTGCCAGCAGTTTGCACCAACCGGGACGGAAGAACACTGAAGCTTTCTTT
CDR3aa: CASSLHQPGRKNTEAFF

abundance: few
v_gene: TRBV12-3/TRBV12-4
j_gene: TRBJ1-5
d_gene: TRBD1
CDR3nt: TGTGCCAGCAGATCCCAGGGGGCCTATCAGCCCCAGCATTTT
CDR3aa: CASRSQGAYQPQHF

abundance: -
v_gene: TRBV25-1
j_gene: TRBJ1-1
d_gene: -
CDR3nt: TGTGCCAGCAGATCGGACGGTTACACTGAAGCTTTCTTT
CDR3aa: CASRSDGYTEAFF

abundance: -
v_gene: TRBV3-1
j_gene: TRBJ2-2
d_gene: -
CDR3nt: TGTGCCAGCAGTGAGGGGATTTCGAACACCGGGGAGCTGTTTTTT
CDR3aa: CASSEGISNTGELFF

abundance: -
v_gene: TRBV29-1
j_gene: TRBJ2-5
d_gene: -
CDR3nt: TGCAGCGCCCTGTACCAAGGGACCCAGTACTTC
CDR3aa: CSALYQGTQYF

abundance: -
v_gene: TRBV28
j_gene: TRBJ2-5
d_gene: -
CDR3nt: TGTGCCAGCAGGCGACTCGGCAGGGGAGAGACCCAGTACTTC
CDR3aa: CASRRLGRGETQYF

abundance: -
v_gene: TRBV5-1
j_gene: TRBJ1-1
d_gene: -
CDR3nt: TGCGCCAGCAGCTTGTTTATGGACACTGAAGCTTTCTTT
CDR3aa: CASSLFMDTEAFF

abundance: -
v_gene: TRBV27
j_gene: TRBJ1-2
d_gene: -
CDR3nt: TGTGCCAGCAGTTTATCCCCTTTGCTCCCACATGGCTACACCTTC
CDR3aa: CASSLSPLLPHGYTF

abundance: few
v_gene: TRBV5-5
j_gene: TRBJ1-1
d_gene: TRBD1
CDR3nt: TGTGCCAGCAGCCGGGGGACAGCTGGCGGTTCTGAAGCTTTCTTT
CDR3aa: CASSRGTAGGSEAFF

abundance: many
v_gene: TRBV18
j_gene: TRBJ2-7
d_gene: -
CDR3nt: TGTGCCAGCTCACCCCGGGAAACCTCCTACGAGCAGTACTTC
CDR3aa: CASSPRETSYEQYF

abundance: -
v_gene: TRBV6-5
j_gene: TRBJ2-3
d_gene: TRBD2
CDR3nt: TGTGCCAGCAGCGCCTCGGGAGGGCGAGATACGCAGTATTTT
CDR3aa: CASSASGGRDTQYF

abundance: few
v_gene: TRBV29-1
j_gene: TRBJ2-7
d_gene: -
CDR3nt: TGCAGCGTTGAAATGACAGGCCAGGTTCTAGGCGAGCAGTACTTC
CDR3aa: CSVEMTGQVLGEQYF

abundance: -
v_gene: TRBV3-1
j_gene: TRBJ2-7
d_gene: TRBD2
CDR3nt: TGTGCCAGCAGCCGAGCGGGGGGGAGCTCCTACGAGCAGTACTTC
CDR3aa: CASSRAGGSSYEQYF

abundance: -
v_gene: TRBV6-6
j_gene: TRBJ2-3
d_gene: TRBD1
CDR3nt: TGTGCCAGCGGGACAGCAGATACGCAGTATTTT
CDR3aa: CASGTADTQYF

abundance: -
v_gene: TRBV7-2
j_gene: TRBJ1-2
d_gene: -
CDR3nt: TGTGCCAGCAGCTTAGACCGGACTGGGGGGGCCAACTATGGCTACACCTTC
CDR3aa: CASSLDRTGGANYGYTF

abundance: -
v_gene: TRBV4-2
j_gene: TRBJ1-2
d_gene: -
CDR3nt: TGTGCCAGCAGCCAAGAAGTTGCCAGCCAGATAATCTTC
CDR3aa: CASSQEVASQIIF

abundance: -
v_gene: TRBV7-2
j_gene: TRBJ2-7
d_gene: -
CDR3nt: TGTGCCAGCAGCCGCCTACGGGGTCCCTACGAGCAGTACTTC
CDR3aa: CASSRLRGPYEQYF

abundance: few
v_gene: TRBV29-1
j_gene: TRBJ2-7
d_gene: TRBD1
CDR3nt: TGCAGCGTTGGGGACAGGTTCTCCTACGAGCAGTACTTC
CDR3aa: CSVGDRFSYEQYF

abundance: -
v_gene: TRBV19
j_gene: TRBJ2-5
d_gene: -
CDR3nt: TGTGCCAGTAGCAGGGCTTTTCAAGAGACCCAGTACTTC
CDR3aa: CASSRAFQETQYF